This T cell receptor beta chain emerged from a study of OX40 agonist ivuxolimab in advanced cancers. Study-wide background: Dose-escalation patients were diagnosed with hepatocellular carcinoma, melanoma, renal cell cancer or head and neck cancer. Patients were around 83% male with ages about 23 to 80, mean about 65.

Only in-frame clones appear in the TCRdb table, and some are missing; sequencing was by immunoSEQ multiplex PCR. This sample yields about 73,000 clones, of which 75% to 90% are seen a single time; about 0.53% belongs to the top ten. Overall study findings and caveats: The antigens recognized by the expanded peripheral T cells, that is their antigen specificity, were not determined.

J was trimmed by 4 bases and V by 0 bases; bases with no gene match: 5. Germline values: CDR1 MGHRA, CDR2 YSYEKL. There are 16 residues in the CDR3. Comments on this clone: The target antigen is unknown.

Sequenced here: CD4+ or CD8+ T cells sorted from blood, sampled in a trial of the OX40 agonist ivuxolimab. The receptor comes from an adult with an advanced solid tumor such as melanoma, head and neck, liver or kidney cancer. The genes are TRBV4-1 and TRBJ1-2, with 10 bases aligning to TRBD1. The CDR3 DNA reads TGCGCCAGCAGCCAAGATTGGACAGGGGGTGGCTATGGCTACACCTTC. Its protein is CASSQDWTGGGYGYTF.